Each of the 26 T cell receptor beta chains below was sequenced from the same sample in a study of PD-1 blockade in classical Hodgkin lymphoma. Relapse after autologous stem cell transplantation occurred in every patient, and brentuximab vedotin exposure varied. Negative magnetic selection isolated CD4+ T cells from thawed PBMCs. Data came from immunoSEQ multiplex PCR; TCRdb stores just in-frame clones and leaves some out. The table shows approximately 25,000 clones, with 70% to 80% occurring only once. The specimen was CD4+ T cells from blood, collected at baseline. All receptors come from a human donor with classical Hodgkin lymphoma.

The rearrangement joins TRBV5-4 to TRBJ2-7, with 13 bases fitting TRBD2. This CDR3 contains 16 residues. J was trimmed by 5 bases and V by 5 bases; bases with no gene match: 10. Germline V gene lookup returns CDR1 SGHNT and CDR2 YYREEE (reference sequence). For the CDR3, the DNA is TGTGCCAGCAGAGCAGAACTAGCGGGGGGGCACAACGAGCAGTACTTC. It translates to CASRAELAGGHNEQYF.

Here the CDR3 DNA reads TGTGCCAGCAGGACACAGGGGAATAGCAATCAGCCCCAGCATTTT. This encodes CASRTQGNSNQPQHF. The rearrangement uses TRBV6-5 and TRBJ1-5; TRBD1 matches 7 bases. The CDR3 sequence is 15 residues long. CDR1 is MNHEY, CDR2 SVGAGI, per germline. Germline trimming cut 6 bases from V and 0 bases from J; bases unmatched to any gene: 5.

This clone was observed a handful of times. The rearrangement joins TRBV6-4 to TRBJ1-4; D not resolved. The V gene's germline CDR1 is MRHNA and CDR2 SNTAGT. CDR3 length: 13 residues. Trimming left V 9 bases short and J 4 bases short, with 12 bases between. Here the CDR3 DNA reads TGTGCCAGTTCCCGGGAGATTAATGAAAAACTGTTTTTT. Encoded protein: CASSREINEKLFF.

The chain joins TRBV7-2 to TRBJ1-5; D ambiguous. V was clipped by 0 bases and J by 2 bases, with 11 bases between them. This CDR3 comprises 16 residues. From germline, CDR1 is SGHTA and CDR2 FQGNSA. As DNA, the CDR3 is TGTGCCAGCAGCTTAGCGTCGGCCTGGGGCAATCAGCCCCAGCATTTT. Its protein is CASSLASAWGNQPQHF.

The chain recombines TRBV27 with TRBJ2-7; 7 bases align to TRBD1. Germline V gene data show CDR1 as MNHEY and CDR2 as SMNVEV (reference sequence). The CDR3 is 14 amino acids. J was trimmed by 2 bases and V by 11 bases; bases with no gene match: 12. CDR3: CAAWRQGNTYEQYF. CDR3 coding DNA: TGTGCCGCCTGGAGACAGGGAAATACCTACGAGCAGTACTTC.

The sample holds a few counts of this clone. This rearrangement joins TRBV19 to TRBJ1-1, with no clear D. Germline CDR1 LNHDA, CDR2 SQIVND (reference sequence). The germline V and J ends were trimmed by 3 bases and 5 bases, with 10 bases remaining between them. The length of the CDR3 is 13 residues. The CDR3: CASSIRERTEAFF. The CDR3 coding sequence is TGTGCCAGTAGTATCCGTGAACGGACTGAAGCTTTCTTT.

The V and J genes are TRBV11-1 and TRBJ2-6, with D possibly matching TRBD1 (6 bases). Deletions cut 4 bases from V and 1 base from J, with 11 bases between. Germline CDR1 SGHAT, CDR2 FQDESV (reference sequence). CDR3 length equals 16 residues. For the CDR3, the DNA is TGTGCCAGCAGCTCGCCCGGGACATCTGGGGCCAACGTCCTGACTTTC. It encodes CASSSPGTSGANVLTF.

The chain uses TRBV7-8 and TRBJ2-2; D may be TRBD1 (5 bases). The length of the CDR3 is 15 residues. Trimming took off 5 bases at V and 4 bases at J, with 14 bases between the two ends. The germline V gene has CDR1 SGHVS and CDR2 FQNEAQ. Here the CDR3 DNA reads TGTGCCAGCAGCCTTCGACAGCTTAGCACCGGGGAGCTGTTTTTT. Amino acid sequence: CASSLRQLSTGELFF.

This sequence joins TRBV30 and TRBJ1-1; TRBD1 agrees at 7 bases. This CDR3 region has 13 residues. V was pared by 8 bases and J by 3 bases, with 9 bases of the junction left unmatched. Germline V gene data show CDR1 as GTSNPN and CDR2 as SVGIG (reference sequence). The CDR3 region has the DNA TGTGCCGGCACAGGGGTGGGGTACACTGAAGCTTTCTTT. This sequence encodes CAGTGVGYTEAFF.

The V call is TRBV7-2, the J call TRBJ1-1; no firm D call. The germline gives CDR1 SGHTA, CDR2 FQGNSA. This CDR3 comprises 13 residues. V was cut by 5 bases and J by 5 bases, with 12 bases left in between. The DNA for the CDR3 is TGTGCCAGCAGCACCCGGGTGGAGACTGAAGCTTTCTTT. Translation gives CASSTRVETEAFF. Full variable domain (remainder filled in from reference TRBV7-2 and TRBJ1-1): GAGVSQSPSNKVTEKGKDVELRCDPISGHTALYWYRQSLGQGLEFLIYFQGNSAPDKSGLPSDRFSAERTGGSVSTLTIQRTQQEDSAVYLCASSTRVETEAFFGQGTRLTVV.

This chain connects TRBV19 to TRBJ1-2; 8 bases are shared with TRBD1. The V and J ends lost 6 bases and 2 bases, in that order; junction bases with no gene match: 11. There are 16 residues in the CDR3. CDR1 LNHDA and CDR2 SQIVND come from the germline V gene (reference sequence). CDR3 amino acids: CASRTENRGGNYGYTF. The CDR3 nucleotides are TGTGCCAGTAGAACGGAAAACAGGGGGGGAAACTATGGCTACACCTTC. Full variable domain (remainder filled in from reference TRBV19 and TRBJ1-2): DGGITQSPKYLFRKEGQNVTLSCEQNLNHDAMYWYRQDPGQGLRLIYYSQIVNDFQKGDIAEGYSVSREKKESFPLTVTSAQKNPTAFYLCASRTENRGGNYGYTFGSGTRLTVV.

In DNA form, the CDR3 reads TGTGCCAGCAGTGCTCAGGGGGCGCGGGGTTATGGCTACACCTTC. Protein: CASSAQGARGYGYTF. The chain joins TRBV28 to TRBJ1-2, with TRBD1 matching over 8 bases. The V gene end was trimmed by 5 bases and the J gene end by 5 bases; junction bases not matched to a gene: 10. In germline, CDR1 is MDHEN, CDR2 SYDVKM. The CDR3 loop spans 15 amino acids.

This clone was found once. V usage is TRBV2 and J usage is TRBJ1-5, with 8 bases identical to TRBD1. The CDR3 contains 16 residues. Trimming removed 8 bases from V and 2 bases from J; junction bases left unmatched: 11. Per the germline V gene, CDR1 is SNHLY and CDR2 is FYNNEI. The CDR3 loop reads CASVGAGGVGNQPQHF. The CDR3 bases are TGTGCCAGCGTGGGGGCAGGGGGCGTGGGCAATCAGCCCCAGCATTTT.

This chain joins TRBV7-9 and TRBJ1-4; no firm D call. The ends were cut back, 5 bases at V and 7 bases at J, with 17 bases in the middle. This CDR3 is 15 amino acids long. Per the germline V gene, CDR1 is SEHNR and CDR2 is FQNEAQ (reference sequence). The DNA of the CDR3 is TGTGCCAGCAGCCACCACGCCGGGGAGGGTGAAAAACTGTTTTTT. This codes for CASSHHAGEGEKLFF.

This chain uses TRBV15 with TRBJ2-7, with D perhaps matching TRBD1 or TRBD2 (6 bases each). Trimming left V 5 bases short and J 4 bases short, with 18 bases between. The germline CDR1 and CDR2 sequences are LNHNV and YYDKDF (reference sequence). The CDR3 has 15 amino acids. The DNA for the CDR3 is TGTGCCACCAGCGGCCCCGAGGGGGGAATTTACGAGCAGTACTTC. Amino acids: CATSGPEGGIYEQYF.

CDR3 coding DNA: TGTGCCAGTAGTACGGGGGTGGGAAATTCACCCCTCCACTTT. It translates to CASSTGVGNSPLHF. The J gene is TRBJ1-6, the V gene TRBV19; tentatively, D is TRBD1 (5 bases). Germline V gene data show CDR1 as LNHDA and CDR2 as SQIVND (reference sequence). The ends were cut back, 4 bases at V and 7 bases at J, with 11 bases in the middle. The CDR3 length is 14 residues.

This chain uses TRBV2 with TRBJ2-1, with TRBD2 identical over 7 bases. The junction had 15 bases not matched to a gene; V was cut back by 7 bases and J by 9 bases. The CDR3 sequence is 15 residues long. Germline V CDR1 and CDR2: SNHLY, FYNNEI. The CDR3, as DNA: TGTGCCAGCACTAGCGGTGGAACCTGGGGAGGTGAGCAGTTCTTC. Residues: CASTSGGTWGGEQFF. Combining the CDR3 with reference TRBV2 and TRBJ2-1 gives the whole variable domain EPEVTQTPSHQVTQMGQEVILRCVPISNHLYFYWYRQILGQKVEFLVSFYNNEISEKSEIFDDQFSVERPDGSNFTLKIRSTKLEDSAMYFCASTSGGTWGGEQFFGPGTRLTVL.

This clone was counted only a few times. This chain uses TRBV7-9 with TRBJ1-4; D not certain. Germline CDR1 and CDR2: SEHNR and FQNEAQ (reference sequence). Trimming took off 3 bases at V and 0 bases at J, with 5 bases between the two ends. This CDR3 spans 14 amino acids. CDR3 region: CASSLGATNEKLFF. CDR3 nucleotides: TGTGCCAGCAGCTTGGGTGCAACTAATGAAAAACTGTTTTTT.

The chain links TRBV4-2 to TRBJ2-7; D could derive from TRBD1 or TRBD2 (5 bases each). This CDR3 has 16 amino acids. The V and J ends lost 1 base and 0 bases respectively, with 13 bases between them. Looked up from germline, CDR1 is LGHNA and CDR2 is YNFKEQ. The CDR3 bases are TGTGCCAGCAGCCAAGGGGGGTACCTCGGCTCCTACGAGCAGTACTTC. Translation gives CASSQGGYLGSYEQYF.

The rearrangement links TRBV7-9 to TRBJ2-2, with 10 bases lining up with TRBD2. The germline V gene encodes CDR1 SEHNR and CDR2 FQNEAQ (reference sequence). With 5 bases clipped from V and 1 base from J, the junction kept 13 bases outside the gene matches. The CDR3 totals 19 residues. This CDR3 is CASSAPGLAGAMNTGELFF. The CDR3 DNA reads as TGTGCCAGCAGCGCGCCGGGGCTAGCGGGGGCCATGAACACCGGGGAGCTGTTTTTT.

This clone was detected a few times. The genes are TRBV4-2 and TRBJ1-2, with 8 nucleotides matching TRBD1. The V gene end was trimmed by 1 base and the J gene end by 1 base; junction bases not matched to a gene: 2. This CDR3 region has 15 residues. Germline lookup yields CDR1 LGHNA and CDR2 YNFKEQ. In DNA, the CDR3 is TGTGCCAGCAGCCAAGCAACAGGGGGTAACTATGGCTACACCTTC. It specifies CASSQATGGNYGYTF.

The chain is built from TRBV11-2 and TRBJ1-5, with 10 bases lining up with TRBD1. The V segment lost 1 base and the J segment 7 bases; nucleotides outside the gene matches: 4. Germline V gene sequence: CDR1 SGHAT, CDR2 FQNNGV. This CDR3 has 15 residues. CDR3 protein: CASSLGGQGHQPQHF. The CDR3 nucleotides are TGTGCCAGCAGCTTAGGGGGACAGGGGCACCAGCCCCAGCATTTT.

The V gene is TRBV6-5, the J gene TRBJ1-2; TRBD1 aligns across 9 bases. Looked up from germline, CDR1 is MNHEY and CDR2 is SVGAGI. CDR3 size: 15 residues. The junction had 5 bases not matched to a gene; V was cut back by 5 bases and J by 1 base. The CDR3 protein is CASSRGTGNNYGYTF. In DNA, the CDR3 is TGTGCCAGCAGTAGAGGGACAGGGAATAACTATGGCTACACCTTC.

CDR3 DNA sequence: TGTGCCAGCAGCCAAGTTGCCGGGCTTCAGAATGAAAAACTGTTTTTT. Its translation: CASSQVAGLQNEKLFF. The chain couples TRBV7-9 to TRBJ1-4, with D hard to call. CDR3 length: 16 amino acids. Germline V gives CDR1 SEHNR, CDR2 FQNEAQ (reference sequence). V was cut by 5 bases and J by 5 bases, with 18 bases left in between.

The chain links TRBV7-2 to TRBJ2-1, with a possible D match to TRBD1 (6 bases). The CDR3 extends over 15 amino acids. Trimming cost V 5 bases and J 0 bases, with 11 bases left between them. Per germline, CDR1 SGHTA and CDR2 FQGNSA. The CDR3 sequence: CASSAQGSSYNEQFF. DNA of the CDR3: TGTGCCAGCAGCGCTCAGGGGAGCTCCTACAATGAGCAGTTCTTC.

The rearrangement joins TRBV2 to TRBJ1-4, with 7 bases identical to TRBD1. The CDR3 consists of 15 residues. The J segment lost 5 bases and the V segment lost 4 bases, leaving 7 bases of the junction unmatched. Germline V CDR1 and CDR2: SNHLY, FYNNEI. Written as DNA, the CDR3 is TGTGCCAGCAGTGGCGGGGACAGATGGAATGAAAAACTGTTTTTT. Translating it yields CASSGGDRWNEKLFF.